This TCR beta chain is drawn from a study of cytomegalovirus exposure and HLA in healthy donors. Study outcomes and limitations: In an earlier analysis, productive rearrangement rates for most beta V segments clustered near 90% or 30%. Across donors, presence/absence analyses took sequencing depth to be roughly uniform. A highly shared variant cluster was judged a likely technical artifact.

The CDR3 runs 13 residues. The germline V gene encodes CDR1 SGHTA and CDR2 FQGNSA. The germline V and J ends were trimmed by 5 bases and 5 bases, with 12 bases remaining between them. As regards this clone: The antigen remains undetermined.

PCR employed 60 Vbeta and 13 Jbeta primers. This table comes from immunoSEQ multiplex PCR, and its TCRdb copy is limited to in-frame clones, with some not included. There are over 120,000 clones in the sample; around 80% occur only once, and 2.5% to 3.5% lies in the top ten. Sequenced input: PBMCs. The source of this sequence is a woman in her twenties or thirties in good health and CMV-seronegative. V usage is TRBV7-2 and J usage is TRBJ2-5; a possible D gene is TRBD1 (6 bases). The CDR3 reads CASSLQGRETQYF. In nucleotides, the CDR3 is TGTGCCAGCAGCCTACAGGGTCGGGAGACCCAGTACTTC.